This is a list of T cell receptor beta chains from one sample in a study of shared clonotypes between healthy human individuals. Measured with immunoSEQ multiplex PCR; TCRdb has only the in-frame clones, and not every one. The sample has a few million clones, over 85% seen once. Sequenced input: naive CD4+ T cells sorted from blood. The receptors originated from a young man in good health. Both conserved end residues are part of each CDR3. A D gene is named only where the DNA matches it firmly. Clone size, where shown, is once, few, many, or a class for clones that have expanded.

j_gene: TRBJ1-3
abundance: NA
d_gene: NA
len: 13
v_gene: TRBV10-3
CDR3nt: TGTGCCTCACAGGATTCCGGAGGAAACACCATATATTTT
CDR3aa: CASQDSGGNTIYF

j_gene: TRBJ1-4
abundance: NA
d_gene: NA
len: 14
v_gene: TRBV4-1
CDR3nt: TGCGCCAGCAGCGAGCCCACAACTAATGAAAAACTGTTTTTT
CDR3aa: CASSEPTTNEKLFF

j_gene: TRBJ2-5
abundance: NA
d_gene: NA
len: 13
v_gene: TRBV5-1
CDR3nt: TGCGCCAGCAGCTTACAGGGAGGTGAGACCCAGTACTTC
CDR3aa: CASSLQGGETQYF

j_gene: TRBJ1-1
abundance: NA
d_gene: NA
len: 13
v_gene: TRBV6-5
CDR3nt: TGTGCCAGCAGCAGGGACATTTCAACCGAAGCTTTCTTT
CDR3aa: CASSRDISTEAFF

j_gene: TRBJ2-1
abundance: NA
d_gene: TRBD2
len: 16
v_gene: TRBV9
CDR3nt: TGTGCCAGCAGCCTACGGAGCGGGGGCAATACGAATGAGCAGTTCTTC
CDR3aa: CASSLRSGGNTNEQFF

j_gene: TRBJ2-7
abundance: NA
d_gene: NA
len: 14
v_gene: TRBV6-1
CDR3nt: TGTGCCAGCAGTGTAACCCATAACTCCTACGAGCAGTACTTC
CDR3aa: CASSVTHNSYEQYF

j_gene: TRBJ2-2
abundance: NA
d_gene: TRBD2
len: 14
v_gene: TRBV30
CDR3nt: TGTGCCTGGAGTGGGACTAGGGACACCGGGGAGCTGTTTTTT
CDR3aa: CAWSGTRDTGELFF

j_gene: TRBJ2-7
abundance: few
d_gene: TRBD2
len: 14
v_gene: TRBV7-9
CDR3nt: TGTGCCAGCAGCTTCTTAGCGGGCGCCTACGAGCAGTACTTC
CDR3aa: CASSFLAGAYEQYF

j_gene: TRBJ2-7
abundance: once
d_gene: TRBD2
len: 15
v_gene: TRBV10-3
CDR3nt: TGTGCCATCAGTGAGGGGGGACTAGCCAACTACGAGCAGTACTTC
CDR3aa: CAISEGGLANYEQYF

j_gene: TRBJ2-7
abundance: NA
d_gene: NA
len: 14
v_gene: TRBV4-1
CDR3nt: TGCGCCAGCAGCGCCGGCCAGGGGTGGTACGAGCAGTACTTC
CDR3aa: CASSAGQGWYEQYF

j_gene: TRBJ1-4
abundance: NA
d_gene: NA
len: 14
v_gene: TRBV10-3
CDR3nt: TGTGCCACGACTTCGGGGGCAACTAATGAAAAACTGTTTTTT
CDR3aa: CATTSGATNEKLFF

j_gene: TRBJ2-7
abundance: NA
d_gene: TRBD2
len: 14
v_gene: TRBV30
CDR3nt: TGTGCCAGAACTAGCGGGAGCCTGCCCTACGAGCAGTACTTC
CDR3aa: CARTSGSLPYEQYF

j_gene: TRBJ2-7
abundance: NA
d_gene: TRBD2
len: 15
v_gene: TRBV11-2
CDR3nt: TGTGCCAGCAGCTCCGGGACTAGCGGGAGTAAAAAGCAGTACTTC
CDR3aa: CASSSGTSGSKKQYF

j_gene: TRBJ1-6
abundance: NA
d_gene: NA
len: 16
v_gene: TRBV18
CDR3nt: TGTGCCAGCTCACCCCCTGCGGGGGGAAGGGGTTCACCCCTCCACTTT
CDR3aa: CASSPPAGGRGSPLHF

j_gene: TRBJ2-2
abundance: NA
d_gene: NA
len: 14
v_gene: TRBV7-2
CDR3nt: TGTGCCAGCAGCTTACGGGGAAACACCGGGGAGCTGTTTTTT
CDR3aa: CASSLRGNTGELFF

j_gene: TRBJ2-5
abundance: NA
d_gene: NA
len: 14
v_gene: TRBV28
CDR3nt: TGTGCCAGCAGCGAGACCGGGTTCCAAGAGACCCAGTACTTC
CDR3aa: CASSETGFQETQYF

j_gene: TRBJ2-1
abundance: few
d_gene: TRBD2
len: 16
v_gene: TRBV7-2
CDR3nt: TGTGCCAGCAGCTTAGCCAGCGGGAGTTCCTACAATGAGCAGTTCTTC
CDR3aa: CASSLASGSSYNEQFF

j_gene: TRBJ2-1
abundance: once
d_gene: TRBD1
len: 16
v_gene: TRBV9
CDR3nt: TGTGCCAGCAGCGTTAGGGACAGGGTGTCCTACAATGAGCAGTTCTTC
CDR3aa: CASSVRDRVSYNEQFF

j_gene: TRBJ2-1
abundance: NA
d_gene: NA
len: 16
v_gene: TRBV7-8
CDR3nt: TGTGCCAGCAGCTTAAGCCCCCGGGTCTCATACAATGAGCAGTTCTTC
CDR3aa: CASSLSPRVSYNEQFF

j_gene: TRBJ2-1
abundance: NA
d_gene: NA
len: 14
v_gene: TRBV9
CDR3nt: TGTGCCAGCAGCCTAACCGGAGGGGGGAATGAGCAGTTCTTC
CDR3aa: CASSLTGGGNEQFF

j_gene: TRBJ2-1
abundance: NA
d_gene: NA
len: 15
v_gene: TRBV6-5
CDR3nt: TGTGCCAGCAGTACACGGGACGCCGGATACAATGAGCAGTTCTTC
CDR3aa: CASSTRDAGYNEQFF

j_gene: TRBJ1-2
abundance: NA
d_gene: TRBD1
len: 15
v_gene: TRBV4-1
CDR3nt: TGCGCCAGCAGACGCGGACAGGGGAAGAACTATGGCTACACCTTC
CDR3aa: CASRRGQGKNYGYTF

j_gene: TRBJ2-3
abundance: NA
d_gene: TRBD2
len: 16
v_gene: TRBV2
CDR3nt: TGTGCCAGCAGTGAAGCGCTTGGCGGGGGGACAGATACGCAGTATTTT
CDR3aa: CASSEALGGGTDTQYF

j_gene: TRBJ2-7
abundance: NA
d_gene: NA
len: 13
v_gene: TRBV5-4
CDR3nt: TGTGCCAGCAGCTTGATCGGAAGGGACGAGCAGTACTTC
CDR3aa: CASSLIGRDEQYF

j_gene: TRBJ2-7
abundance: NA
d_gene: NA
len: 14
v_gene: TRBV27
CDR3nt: TGTGCCAGCAGTCTAAAGGACGGTCGCTACGAGCAGTACTTC
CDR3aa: CASSLKDGRYEQYF

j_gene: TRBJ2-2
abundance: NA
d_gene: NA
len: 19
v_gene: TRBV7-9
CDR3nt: TGTGCCAGCAGCTCAGGCTGGGGTCAGGGGAAAACTTCCACCGGGGAGCTGTTTTTT
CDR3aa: CASSSGWGQGKTSTGELFF

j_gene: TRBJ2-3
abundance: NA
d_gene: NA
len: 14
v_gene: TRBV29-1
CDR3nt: TGCAGCGCCAAAGGACTATCGACGACAGATACGCAGTATTTT
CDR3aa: CSAKGLSTTDTQYF

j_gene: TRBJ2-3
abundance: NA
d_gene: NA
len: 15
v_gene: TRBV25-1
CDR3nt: TGTGCCAGCAGTGACGAAGGGAGGTCCACAGATACGCAGTATTTT
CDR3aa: CASSDEGRSTDTQYF

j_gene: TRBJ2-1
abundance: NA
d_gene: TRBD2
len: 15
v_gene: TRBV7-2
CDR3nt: TGTGCCAGCAGCTTAGAGCACGCTAGCGGAAATGAGCAGTTCTTC
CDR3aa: CASSLEHASGNEQFF

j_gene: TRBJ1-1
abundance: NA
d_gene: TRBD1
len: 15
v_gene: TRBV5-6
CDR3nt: TGTGCCAGCAGATTAATGGACAGGGGGGGAACTGAAGCTTTCTTT
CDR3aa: CASRLMDRGGTEAFF

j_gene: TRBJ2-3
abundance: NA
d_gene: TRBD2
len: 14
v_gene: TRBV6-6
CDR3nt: TGTGCCAGCAGGACTAGCGGGGCCGGGGGTACGCAGTATTTT
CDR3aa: CASRTSGAGGTQYF

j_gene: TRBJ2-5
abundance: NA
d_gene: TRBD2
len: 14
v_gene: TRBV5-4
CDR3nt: TGTGCCAGCAGCGAGGGAGGGCCGCGAGAGACCCAGTACTTC
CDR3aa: CASSEGGPRETQYF

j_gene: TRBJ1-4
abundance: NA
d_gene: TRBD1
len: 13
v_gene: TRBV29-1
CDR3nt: TGCAGCGCGAGAGGGACAGGGAATGAAAAACTGTTTTTT
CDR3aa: CSARGTGNEKLFF